This T cell receptor beta chain was sequenced during a study of CD8 T cells in ankylosing spondylitis. The CDR3 is 15 residues long. Germline lookup yields CDR1 SGHKS and CDR2 YYEKEE (reference sequence). Unmatched junction bases numbered 5, after V lost 1 base and J lost 4 bases. Study-level findings and limits: Disease-associated clones were reportedly significantly overrepresented in matched ankylosing spondylitis synovial fluid. Disease-linked clones proved CD8+ and comparatively uncommon in peripheral blood. Seemingly distinctive of ankylosing spondylitis blood was a TCR beta motif formed by eight highly homologous variants.

Each CDR3 protein gets one entry after TCRdb re-called the 5' RACE reads with MiXCR. The sample has about 240,000 distinct CDR3 sequences, over 8.5% seen once. This clonotype appeared a few times. Its antigen is unidentified. Sequenced: blood, either unsorted or a sorted T cell fraction (not recorded which). This TCR derives from a male donor with ankylosing spondylitis or in good health (not recorded which). V gene TRBV5-5 combines with J gene TRBJ1-1, with 9 bases aligning to TRBD1. CDR3 nucleotide sequence: TGTGCCAGCAGCTTGACCCGACAGGGGGGCACTGAAGCTTTCTTT. This sequence encodes CASSLTRQGGTEAFF.